This is a list of T cell receptor beta chains from one sample in a study of blood T cell repertoires in COVID-19. Profiled with immunoSEQ multiplex PCR; TCRdb holds only in-frame clones, not every one. The table has some 170,000 clones, roughly 82% seen once; the top ten hold 8% to 9.5%. Sequenced sample: peripheral blood. These receptors were collected from a woman in her 70s with acute or convalescent COVID-19. The CDR3 runs from the conserved cysteine through the conserved F or W. Fields, in order: J gene, V gene, CDR3 protein.

>TRBJ2-7|TRBV19
CASRGGGTSGYEQYF
>TRBJ1-3|TRBV3-1/TRBV3-2
CASTSTRHSGNTIYF
>TRBJ1-5|TRBV27
CASSFYSNQPQHF
>TRBJ2-1|TRBV5-1
CASRDSGLAGDEQFF
>TRBJ2-7|TRBV7-2
CASSLGTGGPYEQYF
>TRBJ2-3|TRBV11-2
CASSPGQGPSGPSTDTQYF
>TRBJ1-4|TRBV6-1
CASSDRSSTNEKLFF
>TRBJ2-2|TRBV7-2
CASSGRGWDTGELFF
>TRBJ1-1|TRBV27
CASSSRQGAYTEAFF
>TRBJ2-1|TRBV6-2/TRBV6-3
CASSYATDRSSYNEQFF
>TRBJ2-5|TRBV7-8
CASSSGETQYF
>TRBJ2-5|TRBV4-2
CASSQDRGGETQYF
>TRBJ1-1|TRBV6-2/TRBV6-3
CASSYRDTEAFF
>TRBJ2-2|TRBV19
CASSVQGHTTGELFF
>TRBJ2-5|TRBV7-2
CASSQRAFASETQYF
>TRBJ2-4|TRBV19
CASSKETGGARAKNIQYF
>TRBJ1-3|TRBV7-2
CASSVSTASSGNTIYF
>TRBJ2-1|TRBV7-2
CASSPDYLYNEQFF
>TRBJ1-2|TRBV19
CASSRLGGGDGYTF
>TRBJ2-5|TRBV20-1
CSARAETQYF
>TRBJ1-5|TRBV15
CATGGTGHQPQHF
>TRBJ1-3|TRBV28
CASSLELRDRRRNTIYF
>TRBJ1-1|TRBV18
CASSFQDSGTEAFF
>TRBJ1-4|TRBV5-1
CASSLVSGATNEKLFF
>TRBJ1-5|TRBV27
CASRDNNQPQHF
>TRBJ1-4|TRBV6-5
CASSYERYEKLFF
>TRBJ1-2|TRBV6-2/TRBV6-3
CASSYQEGFRSPNGYTF
>TRBJ2-2|TRBV28
CASSSLAGGPGELFF
>TRBJ2-2|TRBV10-3
CAISSGNTGELFF
>TRBJ1-5|TRBV28
CASSGDRVPGFDQPQHF
>TRBJ1-6|TRBV12-3/TRBV12-4
CASSLQGNSPLHF
>TRBJ1-5|TRBV5-8
CASSLQIGPGGYQPQHF
>TRBJ1-5|TRBV25-1
CASSPGQNQPQHF
>TRBJ1-5|TRBV7-3
CAVKPGSQPQHF
>TRBJ2-3|TRBV2
CASSEDRPTDTQYF
>TRBJ2-5|TRBV13
CASSLRRQNQETQYF
>TRBJ2-1|TRBV6-2/TRBV6-3
CASSQNPDRNYNEQFF